A selection of T cell receptor beta chains follows, all from one sample in a study of glioma-infiltrating T cells. TCRdb reanalysed the multiplex PCR reads using MiXCR and keeps one entry per CDR3 protein. The sample lists over 100,000 distinct CDR3 sequences; around a quarter were seen once. Sequences were obtained from glioma tissue, nonneoplastic brain tissue, or PBMCs (not recorded which). All receptors derive from a human donor with low-grade glioma or glioblastoma, undergoing nonglioma brain surgery, or in good health (not recorded which). The CDR3 runs from the conserved cysteine through the conserved F or W. A D gene is named only where the DNA matches it firmly. Some rows mark clone size as missing; the rest say once, few, many or name a class of expanded clone.

>TRBJ1-5|-|-|TRBV19
TGTGCCAGTAGGACCCAGGGTGGTCAGCCCCAGCATTTT
CASRTQGGQPQHF
>TRBJ2-3|-|many|TRBV7-3
TGTGCCAGCAGCTTGGCGGGACTCACGAACGGAGATACGCAGTATTTT
CASSLAGLTNGDTQYF
>TRBJ2-1|TRBD2|-|TRBV20-1
TGCAGTGCTAGAGATCCGAGCCTAGCGGGGGGTGGCAATGAGCAGTTCTTC
CSARDPSLAGGGNEQFF
>TRBJ2-7|TRBD1|many|TRBV2
TGTGCCAGCAACCTTAGGGGGCAGGCCTACGAGCAGTACTTC
CASNLRGQAYEQYF
>TRBJ1-5|-|-|TRBV26
TGTGCCAGCAGTTCAAGCAGCAAGGAGGCCCAGCATTTC
CASSSSSKEAQHF
>TRBJ2-1|TRBD2|many|TRBV7-2
TGTGCCAGCAAAAGCGGGGGGAATGAGCAGTTCTTC
CASKSGGNEQFF
>TRBJ2-5|-|many|TRBV6-2/TRBV6-3
TGTGCCAGCGGAGTGCTGGGTGCTTATTTAGAGACCCAGTACTTC
CASGVLGAYLETQYF
>TRBJ2-1|-|many|TRBV2
TGTGCCAGCAGAGAGACTCACACCTACAATGAGCAGTTCTTC
CASRETHTYNEQFF
>TRBJ2-5|-|few|TRBV5-4
TGTGCCAGCAGCTTGGCTGGGGTTCAAGAGACCCAGTACTTC
CASSLAGVQETQYF
>TRBJ2-3|-|many|TRBV20-1
TGCAGTGCCACCGGGCTCACTTTTACAGATACGCAGTATTTT
CSATGLTFTDTQYF
>TRBJ2-1|TRBD1|many|TRBV4-2
TGTGCCAGCAGCCAGGGACAGGGGGCGAATGAGCAGTTCTTC
CASSQGQGANEQFF
>TRBJ2-7|TRBD2|few|TRBV9
TGTGCCAGCAGCGGCCACTCGGGACTAGCGGAGTACGAGCAGTACTTC
CASSGHSGLAEYEQYF
>TRBJ2-7|TRBD2|few|TRBV3-1
TGTGCCAGCAGCCAAGATACGGGGGGGACCTACGAGCAGTACTTC
CASSQDTGGTYEQYF
>TRBJ2-7|-|many|TRBV27
TGTGCCAGCAGTTCTGACAGACTACAGCAGTACTTC
CASSSDRLQQYF
>TRBJ2-7|TRBD2|many|TRBV7-7
TGTGCTAGCAGCTTAGGGGCGGGGGTCGCCTACGAGCAGTACTTC
CASSLGAGVAYEQYF
>TRBJ2-5|-|many|TRBV6-1
TGTGCCAGCAGAAGACAGGTCCAAGAGACCCAGTACTTC
CASRRQVQETQYF
>TRBJ2-7|-|many|TRBV18
TGTGCCAGCTCGCCTCCGACATCAAGCAGCGAGCAGTACTTC
CASSPPTSSSEQYF
>TRBJ2-1|-|many|TRBV6-5
TGTGCCAGCAGTTACACACCCTACAATGAGCAGTTCTTC
CASSYTPYNEQFF
>TRBJ2-3|-|many|TRBV7-9
TGTGCCAGCAGCTTAGAACTTAAATCAGATACGCAGTATTTT
CASSLELKSDTQYF
>TRBJ1-1|-|-|TRBV24-1
TGTGCCACCAGTGATTTGAGGACAGCCACGAACACTGAAGCTTTCTTT
CATSDLRTATNTEAFF
>TRBJ2-2|-|-|TRBV3-1
TGTGCCAGCAGCCGGAGTAGCGGGGAGCTGTTTTTT
CASSRSSGELFF
>TRBJ2-7|-|-|TRBV11-2
TGTGCCAGCGCCAATTCAGTGATCGGGGAGCAGTACTTC
CASANSVIGEQYF
>TRBJ2-7|-|few|TRBV5-1
TGCGCCAGCAGCTCCGGGGTTAGCTTACTTAGCTCCTACGAGCAGTACTTC
CASSSGVSLLSSYEQYF
>TRBJ2-7|-|many|TRBV7-2
TGTGCCAGCAGCTCTAACCTTCAAGTCTACGAGCAGTACTTC
CASSSNLQVYEQYF
>TRBJ1-1|-|many|TRBV6-2/TRBV6-3
TGTGCCAGCAATCAGGGTAGAGAAGCTTTCTTT
CASNQGREAFF
>TRBJ2-7|-|many|TRBV11-2
TGTGCCAGCAGCTTAATCGGTCCAGGACCCTTCTCCTACGAGCAGTACTTC
CASSLIGPGPFSYEQYF
>TRBJ2-1|TRBD1|-|TRBV5-1
TGCGCCAGCAGCTCCCTGGACAGGGGTGGCGATGAGCAGTTCTTC
CASSSLDRGGDEQFF
>TRBJ1-1|-|many|TRBV3-1
TGTGCCAGCAGCTCACCCGGGACATCACGGCCCATGAACACTGAAGCTTTCTTT
CASSSPGTSRPMNTEAFF
>TRBJ1-5|-|many|TRBV19
TGTGCCAGTAGTCTCCGGGACAACAATCAGCCCCAGCATTTT
CASSLRDNNQPQHF
>TRBJ1-2|TRBD1|few|TRBV12-3/TRBV12-4
TGTGCCAGCAGTTTGGGACAGTCGACTAACTATGGCTACACCTTC
CASSLGQSTNYGYTF
>TRBJ2-7|TRBD1|many|TRBV20-1
TGCAGTGCCCCGGGACAGGGGGCGCGGTACGAGCAGTACTTC
CSAPGQGARYEQYF
>TRBJ1-5|-|few|TRBV12-3/TRBV12-4
TGTGCCAGCAGTTTCACCCCTGACAGATCCAACAATCAGCCCCAGCATTTT
CASSFTPDRSNNQPQHF
>TRBJ1-1|-|many|TRBV5-4
TGTGCCAGCAGCTTGGGGCCGAGGAACACTGAAGCTTTCTTT
CASSLGPRNTEAFF
>TRBJ1-1|TRBD1|many|TRBV7-2
TGTGCCAGCAGCCCCAACAGGGGGCGAAGTGAAGCTTTCTTT
CASSPNRGRSEAFF
>TRBJ2-3|-|-|TRBV18
TGTGCCAGCAGTTTCCAGAGGGGCTATAGCACAGATACGAAGTATTTT
CASSFQRGYSTDTKYF